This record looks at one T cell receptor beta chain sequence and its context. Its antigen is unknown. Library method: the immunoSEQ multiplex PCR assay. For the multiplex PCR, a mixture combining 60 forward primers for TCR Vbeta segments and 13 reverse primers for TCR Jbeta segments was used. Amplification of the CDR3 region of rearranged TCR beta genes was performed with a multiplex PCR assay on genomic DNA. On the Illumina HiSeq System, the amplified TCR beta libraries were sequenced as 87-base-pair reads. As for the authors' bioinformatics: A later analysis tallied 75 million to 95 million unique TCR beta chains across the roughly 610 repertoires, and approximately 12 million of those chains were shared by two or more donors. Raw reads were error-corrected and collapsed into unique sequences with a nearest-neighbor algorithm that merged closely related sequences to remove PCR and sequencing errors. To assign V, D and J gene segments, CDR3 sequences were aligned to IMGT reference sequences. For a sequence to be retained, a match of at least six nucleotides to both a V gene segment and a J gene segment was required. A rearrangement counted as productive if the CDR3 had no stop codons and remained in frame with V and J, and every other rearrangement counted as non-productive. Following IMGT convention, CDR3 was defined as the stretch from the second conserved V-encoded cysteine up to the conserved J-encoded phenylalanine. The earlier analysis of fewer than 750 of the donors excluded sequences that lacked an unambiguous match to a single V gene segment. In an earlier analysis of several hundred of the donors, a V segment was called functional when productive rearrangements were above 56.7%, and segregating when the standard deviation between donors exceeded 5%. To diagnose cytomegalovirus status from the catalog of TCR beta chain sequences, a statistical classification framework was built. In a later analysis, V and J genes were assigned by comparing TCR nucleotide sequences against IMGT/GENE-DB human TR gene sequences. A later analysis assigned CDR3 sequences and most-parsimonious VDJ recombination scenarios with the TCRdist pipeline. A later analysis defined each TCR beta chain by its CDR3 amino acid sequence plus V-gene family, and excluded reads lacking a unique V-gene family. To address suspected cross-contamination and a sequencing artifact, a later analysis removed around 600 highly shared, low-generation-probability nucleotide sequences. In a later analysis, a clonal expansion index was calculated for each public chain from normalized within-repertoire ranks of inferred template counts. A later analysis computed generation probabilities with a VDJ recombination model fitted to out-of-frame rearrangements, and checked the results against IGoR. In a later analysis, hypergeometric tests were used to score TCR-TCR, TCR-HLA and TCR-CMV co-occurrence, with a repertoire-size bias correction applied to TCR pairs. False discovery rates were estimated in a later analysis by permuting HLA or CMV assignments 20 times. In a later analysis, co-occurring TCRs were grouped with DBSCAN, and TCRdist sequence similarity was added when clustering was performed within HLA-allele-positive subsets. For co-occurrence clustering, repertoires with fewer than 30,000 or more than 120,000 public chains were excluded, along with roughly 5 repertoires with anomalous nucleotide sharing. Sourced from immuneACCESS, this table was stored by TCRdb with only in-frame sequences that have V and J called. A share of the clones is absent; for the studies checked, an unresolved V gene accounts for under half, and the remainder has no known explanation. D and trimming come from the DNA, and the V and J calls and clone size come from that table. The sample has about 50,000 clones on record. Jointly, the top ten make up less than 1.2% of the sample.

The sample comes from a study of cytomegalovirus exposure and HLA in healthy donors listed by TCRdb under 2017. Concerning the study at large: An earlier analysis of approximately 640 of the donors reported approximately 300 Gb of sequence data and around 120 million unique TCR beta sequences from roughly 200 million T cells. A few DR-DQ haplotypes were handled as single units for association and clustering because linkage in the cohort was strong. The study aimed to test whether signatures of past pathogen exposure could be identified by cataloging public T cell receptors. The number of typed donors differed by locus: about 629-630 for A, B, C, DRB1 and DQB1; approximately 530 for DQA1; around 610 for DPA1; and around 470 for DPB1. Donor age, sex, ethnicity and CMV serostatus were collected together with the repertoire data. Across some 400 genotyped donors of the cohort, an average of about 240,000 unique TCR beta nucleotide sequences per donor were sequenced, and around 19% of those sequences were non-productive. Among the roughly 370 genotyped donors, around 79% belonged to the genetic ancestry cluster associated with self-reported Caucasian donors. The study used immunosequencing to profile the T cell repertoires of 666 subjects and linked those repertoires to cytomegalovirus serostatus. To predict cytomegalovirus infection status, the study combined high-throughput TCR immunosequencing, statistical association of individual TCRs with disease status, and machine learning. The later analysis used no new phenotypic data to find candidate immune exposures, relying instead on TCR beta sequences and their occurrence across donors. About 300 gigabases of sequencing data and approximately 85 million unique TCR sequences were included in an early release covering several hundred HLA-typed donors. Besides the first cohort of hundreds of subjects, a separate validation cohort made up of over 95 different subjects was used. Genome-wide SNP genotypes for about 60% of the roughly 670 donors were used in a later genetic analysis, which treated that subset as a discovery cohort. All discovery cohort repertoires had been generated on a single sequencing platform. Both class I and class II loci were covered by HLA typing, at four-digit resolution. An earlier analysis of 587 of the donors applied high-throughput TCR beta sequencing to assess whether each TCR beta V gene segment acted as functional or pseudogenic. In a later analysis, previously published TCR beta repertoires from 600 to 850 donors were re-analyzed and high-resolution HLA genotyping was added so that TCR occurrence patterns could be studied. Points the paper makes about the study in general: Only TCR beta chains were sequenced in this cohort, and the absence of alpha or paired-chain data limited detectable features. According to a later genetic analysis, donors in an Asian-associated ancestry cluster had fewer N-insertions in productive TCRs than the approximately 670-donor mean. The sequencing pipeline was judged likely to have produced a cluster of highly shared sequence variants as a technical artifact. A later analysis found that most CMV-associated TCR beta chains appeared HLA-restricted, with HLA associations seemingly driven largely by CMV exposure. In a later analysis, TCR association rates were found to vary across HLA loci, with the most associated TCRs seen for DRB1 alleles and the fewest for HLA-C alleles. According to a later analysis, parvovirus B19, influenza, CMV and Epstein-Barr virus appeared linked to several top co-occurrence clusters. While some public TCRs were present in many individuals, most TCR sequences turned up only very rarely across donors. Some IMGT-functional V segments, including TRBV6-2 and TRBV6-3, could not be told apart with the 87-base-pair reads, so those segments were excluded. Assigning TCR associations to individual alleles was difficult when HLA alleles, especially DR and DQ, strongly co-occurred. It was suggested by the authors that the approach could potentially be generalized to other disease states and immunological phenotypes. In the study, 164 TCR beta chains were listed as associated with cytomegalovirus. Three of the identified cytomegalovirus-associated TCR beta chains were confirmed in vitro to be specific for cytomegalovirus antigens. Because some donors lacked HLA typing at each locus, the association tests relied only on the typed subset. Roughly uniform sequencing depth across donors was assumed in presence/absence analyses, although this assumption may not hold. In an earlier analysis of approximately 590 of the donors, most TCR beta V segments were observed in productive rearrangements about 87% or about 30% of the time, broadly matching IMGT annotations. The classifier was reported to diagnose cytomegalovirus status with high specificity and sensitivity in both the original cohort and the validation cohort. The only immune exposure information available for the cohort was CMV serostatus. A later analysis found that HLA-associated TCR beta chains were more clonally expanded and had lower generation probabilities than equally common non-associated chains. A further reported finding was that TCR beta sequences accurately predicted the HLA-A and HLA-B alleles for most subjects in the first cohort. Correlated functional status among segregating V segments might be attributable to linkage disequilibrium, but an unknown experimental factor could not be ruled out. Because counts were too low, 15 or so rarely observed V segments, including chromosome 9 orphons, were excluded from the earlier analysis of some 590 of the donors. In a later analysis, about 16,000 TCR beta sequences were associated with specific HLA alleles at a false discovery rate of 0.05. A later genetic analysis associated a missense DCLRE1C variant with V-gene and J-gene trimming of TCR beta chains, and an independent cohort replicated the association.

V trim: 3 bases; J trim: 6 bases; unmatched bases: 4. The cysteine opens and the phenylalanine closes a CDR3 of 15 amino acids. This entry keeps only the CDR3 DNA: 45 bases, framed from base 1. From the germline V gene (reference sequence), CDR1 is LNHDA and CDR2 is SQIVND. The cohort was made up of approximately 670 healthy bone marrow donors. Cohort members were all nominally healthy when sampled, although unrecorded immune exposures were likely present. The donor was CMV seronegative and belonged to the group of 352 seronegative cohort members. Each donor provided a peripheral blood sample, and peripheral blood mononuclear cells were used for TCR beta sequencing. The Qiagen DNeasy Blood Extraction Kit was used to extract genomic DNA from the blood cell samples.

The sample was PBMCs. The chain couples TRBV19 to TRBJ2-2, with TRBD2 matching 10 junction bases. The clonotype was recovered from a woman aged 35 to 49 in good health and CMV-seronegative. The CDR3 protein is CASSIASGSSGELFF. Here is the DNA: TGTGCCAGTAGTATCGCTAGCGGGAGTTCCGGGGAGCTGTTTTTT. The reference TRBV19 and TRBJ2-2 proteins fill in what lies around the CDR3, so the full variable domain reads DGGITQSPKYLFRKEGQNVTLSCEQNLNHDAMYWYRQDPGQGLRLIYYSQIVNDFQKGDIAEGYSVSREKKESFPLTVTSAQKNPTAFYLCASSIASGSSGELFFGEGSRLTVL.